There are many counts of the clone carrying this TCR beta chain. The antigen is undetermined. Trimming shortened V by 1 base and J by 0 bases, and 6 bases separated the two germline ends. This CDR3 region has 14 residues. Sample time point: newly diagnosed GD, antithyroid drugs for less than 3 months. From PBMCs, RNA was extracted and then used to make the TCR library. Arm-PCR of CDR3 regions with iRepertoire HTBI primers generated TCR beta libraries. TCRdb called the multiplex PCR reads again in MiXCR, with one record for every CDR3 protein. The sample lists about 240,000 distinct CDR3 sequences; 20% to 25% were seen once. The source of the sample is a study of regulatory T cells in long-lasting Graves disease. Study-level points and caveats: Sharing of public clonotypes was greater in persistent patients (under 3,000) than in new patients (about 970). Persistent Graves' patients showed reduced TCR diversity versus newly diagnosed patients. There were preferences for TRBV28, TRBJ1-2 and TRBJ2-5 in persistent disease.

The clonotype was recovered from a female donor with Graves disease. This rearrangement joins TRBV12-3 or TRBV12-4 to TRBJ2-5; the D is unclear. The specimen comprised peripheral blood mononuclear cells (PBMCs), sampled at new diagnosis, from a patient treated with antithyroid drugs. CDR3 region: CASSLEGNQETQYF. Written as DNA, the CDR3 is TGTGCCAGCAGTTTAGAAGGAAACCAAGAGACCCAGTACTTC.